A single sample gave rise to the 27 T cell receptor beta chains below, sequenced in a study of human T cells and chemical hapten exposure. Time point given: patch test 1, 2 weeks after DPC sensitization. Sample treatment: therapeutic diphenylcyclopropenone sensitization with weekly scalp DPC. From the RACE reads, TCRdb called clonotypes with MiXCR, one entry per CDR3 protein. This table holds about 120,000 distinct CDR3 sequences, approximately 14% found once. The sequenced sample was whole blood, obtained in connection with sensitization to the hapten diphenylcyclopropenone (DPC). These TCRs come from a man aged 18 to 30 with alopecia areata. Some clones in this sample may be carry-over from other donors' samples.

The J gene is TRBJ2-3, the V gene TRBV7-3; D perhaps matches TRBD1 (6 bases). Trimming took off 4 bases at V and 1 base at J, with 9 bases between the two ends. Germline-derived CDR1 and CDR2 are SGHTA and FQGTGA. CDR3 length: 14 residues. CDR3 bases: TGTGCCAGCAGCTGGACAGTTGGCACAGATACGCAGTATTTT. Translation: CASSWTVGTDTQYF.

This clonotype was detected only a few times. The gene calls are TRBV5-1 and TRBJ2-7, with 10 bases lining up with TRBD1. Germline CDR1 is SGHRS and CDR2 is YFSETQ. The J segment lost 3 bases and the V segment lost 1 base, leaving 7 bases of the junction unmatched. The CDR3 spans 16 residues. The DNA for the CDR3 is TGCGCCAGCAGCTTGACTCGGACAGGGGGATACTACGAGCAGTACTTC. Amino acid sequence: CASSLTRTGGYYEQYF.

This clonotype was detected a few times. The gene calls are TRBV20-1 and TRBJ1-1; 7 bases are shared with TRBD1. The CDR3 sequence is 12 residues long. Germline V gives CDR1 DFQATT, CDR2 SNEGSKA (reference sequence). J gave up 7 bases and V 5 bases, and 7 bases lay outside the gene matches. The CDR3 bases are TGCAGTGCTCCGCTGACAGGGAGTGAAGCTTTCTTT. Protein sequence: CSAPLTGSEAFF.

The chain has TRBV28 and TRBJ2-7; D remains ambiguous. The V and J ends lost 2 bases and 7 bases respectively, with 6 bases between them. Germline CDR1 reads MDHEN; CDR2 reads SYDVKM. This CDR3 region has 11 residues. The CDR3 region has the DNA TGTGCCAGCAGTTTAAGACAAGAGCAGTACTTC. Translated, it gives CASSLRQEQYF. Supplemented by reference TRBV28 and TRBJ2-7, the full variable domain reads DVKVTQSSRYLVKRTGEKVFLECVQDMDHENMFWYRQDPGLGLRLIYFSYDVKMKEKGDIPEGYSVSREKKERFSLILESASTNQTSMYLCASSLRQEQYFGPGTRLTVT.

This chain uses TRBV6-6 with TRBJ2-6, with D maybe TRBD1 (5 bases). The CDR3 contains 16 residues. V lost 7 bases to trimming and J lost 2 bases, with 15 bases between them. Germline CDR1 is MNHNY and CDR2 is SVGAGI (reference sequence). The CDR3 bases are TGTGCCAGCACAACCGCGACAGTTACTGGGGCCAACGTCCTGACTTTC. Amino acids: CASTTATVTGANVLTF.

This clonotype was found a few times. This chain joins TRBV12-5 and TRBJ1-1, with no clear D. The CDR3 contains 15 residues. Germline V gene sequence: CDR1 LGHNT, CDR2 FRNRAP. Between the trimmed V and J ends, which lost 4 bases and 4 bases, there was a span of 16 bases. This CDR3 reads CASGSNNRFGTEAFF. CDR3 in DNA: TGTGCTAGTGGTTCCAACAATAGGTTCGGCACTGAAGCTTTCTTT.

This clonotype appeared many times. The rearrangement links TRBV6-6 to TRBJ2-7; maybe TRBD1 (6 bases). This CDR3 is built from 13 residues. The germline V and J ends were trimmed by 2 bases and 4 bases, with 9 bases remaining between them. Germline assignment: CDR1 MNHNY and CDR2 SVGAGI (reference sequence). CDR3 residues: CASSYQQGYEQYF. The CDR3, as DNA: TGTGCCAGCAGTTACCAACAGGGATACGAGCAGTACTTC.

CDR3 DNA: TGCAGTGCTAGAGAAATTGTGGGGGGACGACTTTCTGCAGATACGCAGTATTTT. Protein: CSAREIVGGRLSADTQYF. This rearrangement joins TRBV20-1 to TRBJ2-3, with D possibly TRBD2 on 6 matching bases. Germline V CDR1 and CDR2: DFQATT, SNEGSKA (reference sequence). The CDR3 has 18 amino acids. V was clipped by 0 bases and J by 4 bases, with 23 bases between them.

Ten or more counts support this clonotype. The chain employs TRBV7-3 and TRBJ2-5; 12 bases agree with TRBD2. The germline V gene has CDR1 SGHTA and CDR2 FQGTGA. CDR3 length: 15 amino acids. Losses at the gene ends were 6 bases for V and 2 bases for J; bases not matched to a gene: 4. The CDR3 is CASRTSGGAQETQYF. The CDR3 region has the DNA TGTGCCAGCAGGACTAGCGGGGGAGCTCAAGAGACCCAGTACTTC.

This clonotype was counted only a few times. This chain connects TRBV7-9 to TRBJ2-7; D ambiguous. V lost 4 bases, J lost 4 bases, and 17 bases lay in between. This CDR3 spans 15 amino acids. Germline CDR1 SEHNR, CDR2 FQNEAQ (reference sequence). The CDR3 is CASSSPRAGVYEQYF. CDR3 DNA: TGTGCCAGCAGCTCCCCTCGGGCCGGAGTATACGAGCAGTACTTC.

The rearrangement links TRBV3-1 to TRBJ2-7, with D tentatively TRBD2 (5 bases). The CDR3 sequence is 12 residues long. Trimming took 1 base from V and 6 from J, leaving 7 bases between them. Germline assignment: CDR1 LGHDT and CDR2 YNNKEL (reference sequence). The CDR3 coding sequence is TGTGCCAGCAGCCAAGGAGGGAGCGAGCAGTACTTC. Protein sequence: CASSQGGSEQYF.

This clonotype was seen a few times. V and J are TRBV2 and TRBJ2-5; 9 bases align to TRBD2. CDR1 is SNHLY and CDR2 is FYNNEI in the germline V gene. The length of the CDR3 is 15 residues. V dropped 7 bases and J dropped 1; count of bases not matched to a gene: 7. In DNA, the CDR3 is TGTGCCAGCACCCGGGAAGCGGGGGGCCAAGAGACCCAGTACTTC. Encoded protein: CASTREAGGQETQYF. Based on the CDR3 plus reference TRBV2 and TRBJ2-5, the full variable domain is EPEVTQTPSHQVTQMGQEVILRCVPISNHLYFYWYRQILGQKVEFLVSFYNNEISEKSEIFDDQFSVERPDGSNFTLKIRSTKLEDSAMYFCASTREAGGQETQYFGPGTRLLVL.

The V call is TRBV29-1, the J call TRBJ2-5, with a weak D call TRBD1 (6 bases). Per germline, CDR1 SQVTM and CDR2 ANQGSEA. V gave up 1 base and J gave up 4 bases, with 19 bases separating them. The CDR3 spans 16 residues. For the CDR3, the DNA is TGCAGCGTTGAAGTTCCCCAGGGGCTGTCAATAGAGACCCAGTACTTC. It specifies CSVEVPQGLSIETQYF.

The rearrangement joins TRBV14 to TRBJ1-2; 9 bases are shared with TRBD1. The CDR3 runs to 14 residues. Per germline, CDR1 SGHDN and CDR2 FVKESK. The trim removed 4 bases at V and 4 bases at J, leaving 4 bases unmatched. In DNA form, the CDR3 reads TGTGCCAGCAGCCGGGACAGGGTGGGCTATGGCTACACCTTC. Its translation: CASSRDRVGYGYTF.

This clonotype turned up a few times. J is TRBJ2-1 and V is TRBV4-3; no reliable D call. From germline, CDR1 is LGHNA and CDR2 YSLEER. V lost 3 bases and J lost 4, with 13 bases in between. This CDR3 comprises 15 residues. For the CDR3, the DNA is TGCGCCAGCAGCCACTCCTCCACTCCGTACAATGAGCAGTTCTTC. Translated, it gives CASSHSSTPYNEQFF.

This clonotype has a handful of counts. The V call is TRBV20-1, the J call TRBJ2-1; 13 bases are shared with TRBD2. In germline, CDR1 is DFQATT, CDR2 SNEGSKA (reference sequence). The ends lost 7 bases at V and 5 bases at J; junction bases unmatched: 14. The CDR3 extends over 17 amino acids. The DNA of the CDR3 is TGCAGTGTCCGGACTAGCGGGGGCAAACCGAACAACAATGAGCAGTTCTTC. Residues: CSVRTSGGKPNNNEQFF.

This chain links TRBV6-5 with TRBJ1-4; D possibly corresponds to TRBD1 (5 bases). V dropped 0 bases and J dropped 5 bases, with 13 bases sitting between them. CDR1 MNHEY and CDR2 SVGAGI come from the germline V gene. The CDR3 is made up of 16 amino acids. CDR3 in amino acids: CASSYSQGRPNEKLFF. The CDR3 coding sequence is TGTGCCAGCAGTTACTCGCAGGGACGTCCGAATGAAAAACTGTTTTTT.

This clonotype appeared a few times. The V and J genes are TRBV7-6 and TRBJ2-3; D is ambiguous. CDR3 length: 19 residues. V shed 1 base and J shed 6 bases, with 26 bases lying between them. From germline, CDR1 is SGHVS and CDR2 FNYEAQ. The CDR3 is CASSLEMSDPPTLQDTQYF. CDR3 nucleotides: TGTGCCAGCAGCTTAGAAATGTCTGATCCTCCTACTCTACAGGATACGCAGTATTTT.

The chain combines TRBV7-8 with TRBJ2-1; TRBD1 agrees at 7 bases. V gave up 5 bases and J gave up 0 bases; unmatched junction bases: 4. The CDR3 is 15 amino acids. Germline V gives CDR1 SGHVS, CDR2 FQNEAQ. The CDR3 protein is CASSTGVSSYNEQFF. CDR3 DNA: TGTGCCAGCAGCACAGGGGTGAGCTCCTACAATGAGCAGTTCTTC. Combining the CDR3 with reference TRBV7-8 and TRBJ2-1 gives the whole variable domain GAGVSQSPRYKVAKRGQDVALRCDPISGHVSLFWYQQALGQGPEFLTYFQNEAQLDKSGLPSDRFFAERPEGSVSTLKIQRTQQEDSAVYLCASSTGVSSYNEQFFGPGTRLTVL.

The CDR3 is CASNPPGKIGYTF. In DNA form, the CDR3 reads TGTGCCAGCAATCCCCCAGGAAAAATTGGCTACACCTTC. The V gene is TRBV6-2 or TRBV6-3, the J gene TRBJ1-2; no clear D. The CDR3 length is 13 residues. Germline V gene sequence: CDR1 MNHEY, CDR2 SVGEGT. Trimming stripped 7 bases from V and 7 bases from J, with 16 bases between.

V gene TRBV10-3 combines with J gene TRBJ2-6; 7 nucleotides agree with TRBD2. V trimming: 4 bases; J trimming: 0 bases; junction bases outside the gene matches: 0. This CDR3 has 15 amino acids. Germline CDR1 and CDR2: ENHRY and SYGVKD. The CDR3, as DNA: TGTGCCATCAGTGCGGGGGGCTCTGGGGCCAACGTCCTGACTTTC. Its translation: CAISAGGSGANVLTF.

The rearrangement joins TRBV19 to TRBJ2-1; the D call may be TRBD1 or TRBD2 (5 bases each). CDR1 is LNHDA, CDR2 SQIVND, per germline (reference sequence). Trimming shortened V by 3 bases and J by 13 bases, and 16 bases separated the two germline ends. This CDR3 has 13 amino acids. The CDR3 spells CASSIGAGHHQFF. Here the CDR3 DNA reads TGTGCCAGTAGTATTGGGGCGGGCCATCACCAGTTCTTC.

This clonotype was seen only a few times. This chain uses TRBV11-2 with TRBJ1-3; maybe TRBD1 (6 bases). This CDR3 region has 15 residues. V was shortened by 4 bases and J by 0 bases, with 10 bases between the two germline ends. Germline CDR1 SGHAT, CDR2 FQNNGV. The DNA for the CDR3 is TGTGCCAGCAGCTCAATCAGGGGCTCTGGAAACACCATATATTTT. This gives the protein CASSSIRGSGNTIYF.

This clonotype has more than one count but fewer than ten. The chain recombines TRBV24-1 with TRBJ2-5; 13 bases line up with TRBD2. Germline lookup yields CDR1 KGHDR and CDR2 SFDVKD. This CDR3 spans 15 amino acids. The V segment lost 3 bases and the J segment 5 bases; nucleotides outside the gene matches: 2. The CDR3 is CATSDLTSGGETQYF. In nucleotides, the CDR3 is TGTGCCACCAGTGATCTGACTAGCGGGGGGGAGACCCAGTACTTC.

This chain uses TRBV11-2 with TRBJ1-6; tentative D call: TRBD1 (5 bases). V was trimmed by 8 bases and J by 7 bases, leaving 12 bases between them. The CDR3 contains 13 residues. Looked up from germline, CDR1 is SGHAT and CDR2 is FQNNGV. The CDR3 DNA reads as TGTGCCAGCGGGTCCTACAGGAATTCACCCCTCCACTTT. This translates into CASGSYRNSPLHF.

There are a few counts of this clonotype. The CDR3 DNA reads TGTGCCAGCAGCCTCCGGGGCGCTCTGGATACGCAGTATTTT. It specifies CASSLRGALDTQYF. This chain uses TRBV7-2 with TRBJ2-3; D possibly uses TRBD1 or TRBD2 (5 bases each). This CDR3 has 14 amino acids. V was clipped by 5 bases and J by 6 bases, with 15 bases between them. Germline values: CDR1 SGHTA, CDR2 FQGNSA.

There are a few counts of this clonotype. The J gene is TRBJ2-1, the V gene TRBV4-3, with 11 bases fitting TRBD2. The length of the CDR3 is 15 residues. Germline loops: CDR1 LGHNA, CDR2 YSLEER. Unmatched junction bases numbered 3, after V lost 4 bases and J lost 4 bases. The CDR3 DNA sequence: TGCGCCAGCAGCCCTCCTAGCGGGGGGTACAATGAGCAGTTCTTC. Protein: CASSPPSGGYNEQFF.